This T cell receptor beta chain was sequenced during a study of T cells in Graves' hyperthyroidism and ophthalmopathy. With regard to this clonotype: A much larger clone sits a single nucleotide away, making a read error possible.

Amplified TCR beta CDR3 regions came from RNA transcripts. RT-PCR in the first round (using the HTBI primer set) targeted the TCR CDR3. MiXCR, run by TCRdb on the multiplex PCR reads, gives a single entry per CDR3 protein. This sample carries approximately 560,000 distinct CDR3 sequences, 15% to 18% of them seen once, and the ten largest clones take under 8%. The V and J ends lost 0 bases and 2 bases respectively, with 5 bases between them. Germline V gene lookup returns CDR1 MNHEY and CDR2 SVGEGT. This CDR3 comprises 14 residues. Sequencing was carried out using blood. This receptor was taken from a woman aged 25 to 39 with Graves' hyperthyroidism. The chain has TRBV6-2 or TRBV6-3 and TRBJ1-5, with D unclear. The chain's CDR3 is CASSYSMGNQPQHF. CDR3 nucleotide sequence: TGTGCCAGCAGTTACTCGATGGGCAATCAGCCCCAGCATTTT.